Presented here are 32 T cell receptor beta chains from one specimen sequenced in a study of cytomegalovirus exposure and HLA in healthy donors. The PCR contained 60 Vbeta and 13 Jbeta primers. Sequencing was performed with immunoSEQ multiplex PCR; in TCRdb, only in-frame clones are kept and a portion is missing. The sample has 99,000 or so clones, 60% to 85% seen once; the top ten hold over 15%. Material for sequencing was PBMCs. The receptors come from a man in his 60s in good health and CMV-seropositive.

Note on this clone: The junction departs from germline at one end; a sequencing error may be responsible. The sample holds other DNA sequences that translate to the same CDR3. V gene TRBV13 combines with J gene TRBJ2-7; 9 bases are a match to TRBD1. From germline, CDR1 is PRHDT and CDR2 FYEKMQ (reference sequence). This CDR3 is built from 17 residues. The CDR3 loop is CASSLGDRGVMTYEQYF. The CDR3 DNA reads TGTGCCAGCAGCCTAGGCGACAGGGGGGTTATGACCTACGAGCAGTACTTC.

This clone occurred many times. This rearrangement joins TRBV29-1 to TRBJ2-6, with 10 bases aligning to TRBD1. The V segment lost 6 bases and the J segment 1 base; nucleotides outside the gene matches: 6. CDR1 SQVTM and CDR2 ANQGSEA come from the germline V gene. CDR3 length: 16 residues. In DNA form, the CDR3 reads TGCAGCGTGGGGACAGGGGAACGTTCTGGGGCCAACGTCCTGACTTTC. Protein: CSVGTGERSGANVLTF.

The V call is TRBV6-5, the J call TRBJ2-1; 13 bases match TRBD2. The CDR3 extends over 14 amino acids. Germline CDR1 and CDR2: MNHEY and SVGAGI. The junction had 4 bases not matched to a gene; V was cut back by 5 bases and J by 9 bases. As DNA, the CDR3 is TGTGCCAGCAGTGGACTAGCGGGGGCCGGTGAGCAGTTCTTC. Protein product: CASSGLAGAGEQFF.

The chain uses TRBV7-2 and TRBJ2-3; TRBD1 agrees at 8 bases. This CDR3 is built from 15 residues. CDR1 and CDR2 from the germline V gene are SGHTA and FQGNSA. V gave up 3 bases and J gave up 0 bases; unmatched junction bases: 2. The CDR3 here is CASSFDRGSTDTQYF. DNA of the CDR3: TGTGCCAGCAGCTTTGACAGGGGAAGCACAGATACGCAGTATTTT.

This chain connects TRBV6-5 to TRBJ1-2; 7 nucleotides agree with TRBD1. Germline CDR1 MNHEY, CDR2 SVGAGI. Trimming removed 2 bases from V and 8 bases from J; junction bases left unmatched: 8. This CDR3 contains 14 residues. CDR3: CASSYDRDLSGYTF. CDR3 nucleotides: TGTGCCAGCAGTTACGACAGGGATTTAAGCGGCTACACCTTC.

The rearrangement joins TRBV29-1 to TRBJ2-2, with 10 bases lining up with TRBD2. Germline values: CDR1 SQVTM, CDR2 ANQGSEA. Trimming cost V 6 bases and J 1 base; bases outside gene matches: 11. The CDR3 is made up of 17 amino acids. This CDR3 reads CSVRRGASGGNTGELFF. The CDR3 DNA reads TGCAGCGTCCGAAGGGGGGCTAGCGGGGGGAACACCGGGGAGCTGTTTTTT.

The V gene is TRBV7-2, the J gene TRBJ1-2; 10 bases agree with TRBD1. Per the germline V gene, CDR1 is SGHTA and CDR2 is FQGNSA. J was trimmed by 1 base and V by 3 bases; bases with no gene match: 2. This CDR3 has 15 amino acids. The DNA of the CDR3 is TGTGCCAGCAGCTTGGACAGGGGGATTAACTATGGCTACACCTTC. Protein product: CASSLDRGINYGYTF.

This chain connects TRBV29-1 to TRBJ2-7, with D possibly TRBD1 on 5 matching bases. CDR3 size: 11 residues. Trimming pared 4 bases from V and 3 bases from J, leaving 7 bases between. Germline V lookup: CDR1 SQVTM, CDR2 ANQGSEA. CDR3 nucleotides: TGCAGCGTTGGACAGAGCTACGAGCAGTACTTC. This sequence encodes CSVGQSYEQYF.

V is TRBV5-1 and J is TRBJ2-2; 7 bases are shared with TRBD2. V was clipped by 4 bases and J by 3 bases; unmatched bases: 6. CDR1 is SGHRS, CDR2 YFSETQ, per germline. The CDR3 has 15 residues. The CDR3 region has the DNA TGCGCCAGCAGCCCGGCTAGCGGATACACCGGGGAGCTGTTTTTT. It is translated as CASSPASGYTGELFF.

The chain has TRBV5-6 and TRBJ2-7, with D perhaps matching TRBD1 (5 bases). V lost 4 bases to trimming and J lost 6 bases, with 14 bases between them. The CDR3 contains 13 residues. CDR1 is SGHDT, CDR2 YYEEEE, per germline. CDR3: CASSNRGWAEQYF. In DNA, the CDR3 is TGTGCCAGCAGCAATAGGGGTTGGGCCGAGCAGTACTTC.

In its sample, this clone was seen once. This chain uses TRBV6-5 with TRBJ1-2, with D possibly being TRBD1 (6 bases). The V end lost 4 bases, the J end lost 8 bases, and 17 bases lay between the germline ends. The CDR3 is made up of 14 amino acids. Germline CDR1 and CDR2: MNHEY and SVGAGI. The CDR3 here is CASSSPTGYRGYTF. CDR3 in DNA: TGTGCCAGCAGTTCCCCAACAGGGTATCGCGGCTACACCTTC.

This sequence joins TRBV6-1 and TRBJ1-2; 9 positions match TRBD1. Germline V gene sequence: CDR1 MNHNS, CDR2 SASEGT. The CDR3 consists of 13 residues. The V and J ends lost 3 bases and 4 bases, in that order; junction bases with no gene match: 0. CDR3 nucleotides: TGTGCCAGCAGTGAGACAGGGGGCTATGGCTACACCTTC. Translation: CASSETGGYGYTF.

V gene TRBV9 combines with J gene TRBJ1-2; 8 bases are a match to TRBD1. Germline V gene sequence: CDR1 SGDLS, CDR2 YYNGEE. The CDR3 is 15 residues long. The V segment lost 1 base and the J segment 0 bases; nucleotides outside the gene matches: 2. The CDR3 DNA reads TGTGCCAGCAGCGTACCGGGACAGGCTAACTATGGCTACACCTTC. Its protein is CASSVPGQANYGYTF.

This clone was seen more than once but under ten times. The gene calls are TRBV19 and TRBJ1-5; 7 bases agree with TRBD1. The CDR3 runs 15 residues. Looked up from germline, CDR1 is LNHDA and CDR2 is SQIVND (reference sequence). Germline trimming cut 1 base from V and 2 bases from J; bases unmatched to any gene: 2. The CDR3 nucleotides read TGTGCCAGTAGTATAGGACAGGGTGGCAATCAGCCCCAGCATTTT. This sequence encodes CASSIGQGGNQPQHF.

This clone was seen a single time. The V call is TRBV5-4, the J call TRBJ2-2; 10 bases match TRBD2. CDR3 length equals 16 residues. V lost 0 bases, J lost 1 base, and 0 bases stayed unmatched. Germline V lookup: CDR1 SGHNT, CDR2 YYREEE (reference sequence). The CDR3 region has the DNA TGTGCCAGCAGCTTGGGACTAGCGGGGAACACCGGGGAGCTGTTTTTT. Its translation: CASSLGLAGNTGELFF.

The chain's CDR3 is CASSGGGDTQYF. CDR3 DNA sequence: TGTGCCAGTAGTGGAGGAGGTGATACGCAGTATTTT. The rearrangement joins TRBV19 to TRBJ2-3, with a possible D match to TRBD2 (5 bases). This CDR3 comprises 12 residues. Trimming removed 5 bases from V and 6 bases from J, with 9 bases in between. Germline-derived CDR1 and CDR2 are LNHDA and SQIVND (reference sequence).

The chain uses TRBV7-2 and TRBJ2-3; TRBD2 matches at 11 bases. Trimming at V came to 4 bases and at J to 0 bases, leaving 3 bases not matched to a gene. CDR3 length: 16 amino acids. CDR1 is SGHTA and CDR2 is FQGNSA in the germline V gene. The CDR3 loop is CASSSTSGTSTDTQYF. The CDR3 region has the DNA TGTGCCAGCAGCTCGACTAGCGGGACTAGCACAGATACGCAGTATTTT.

The sample holds one count of this clone. V is TRBV5-6 and J is TRBJ1-6, with D tentatively TRBD1 (5 bases). V was trimmed by 4 bases and J by 7 bases, leaving 15 bases between them. CDR3 length equals 15 residues. Per the germline V gene, CDR1 is SGHDT and CDR2 is YYEEEE. CDR3 residues: CASSLSGEPNSPLHF. The DNA for the CDR3 is TGTGCCAGCAGCCTATCGGGGGAACCGAATTCACCCCTCCACTTT.

The chain carries TRBV10-3 and TRBJ2-7; D perhaps matches TRBD2 (6 bases). The CDR3 consists of 14 residues. V lost 4 bases and J lost 3, with 13 bases in between. Germline V gene sequence: CDR1 ENHRY, CDR2 SYGVKD. Here the CDR3 DNA reads TGTGCCATCAGTGGGGCGGGGCTTAACTACGAGCAGTACTTC. It codes for CAISGAGLNYEQYF.

Points on this clone: The same CDR3 is also encoded by other DNA sequences in this sample. This chain links TRBV6-5 with TRBJ2-5; D is unresolved. V was trimmed by 0 bases and J by 0 bases, leaving 8 bases between them. CDR3 length: 15 amino acids. The germline V gene has CDR1 MNHEY and CDR2 SVGAGI. The CDR3 DNA reads TGTGCCAGCAGTTACTCGAGAGGTTACCAAGAGACCCAGTACTTC. Protein sequence: CASSYSRGYQETQYF.

The chain joins TRBV11-1 to TRBJ2-3, with D maybe TRBD1 (7 bases). Between the trimmed V and J ends, which lost 5 bases and 4 bases, there was a span of 16 bases. The CDR3 runs to 15 residues. CDR1 and CDR2 (germline): SGHAT, FQDESV (reference sequence). The CDR3 bases are TGTGCCAGCAGCCGGCAGGGGGGTTCGGCAGATACGCAGTATTTT. As protein: CASSRQGGSADTQYF.

The V and J genes are TRBV4-1 and TRBJ2-5, with 9 positions matching TRBD1. Gene TRBJ2-7 matches the end of the DNA better, so the J call may be wrong. This CDR3 is built from 15 residues. Germline V gives CDR1 MGHRA, CDR2 YSYEKL. The CDR3 is CASSQVGTGLNEQYF. CDR3 nucleotides: TGCGCCAGCAGCCAAGTAGGGACAGGGCTAAACGAGCAGTACTTC.

The chain recombines TRBV29-1 with TRBJ1-2; the D gene is possibly TRBD1 (6 bases). Germline CDR1 is SQVTM and CDR2 is ANQGSEA. CDR3 size: 12 residues. Between the trimmed V and J ends, which lost 7 bases and 7 bases, there was a span of 16 bases. CDR3 in DNA: TGCAGCGCTTCTTGGGGGCGAAGTGGCTACACCTTC. This codes for CSASWGRSGYTF.

This sequence joins TRBV4-1 and TRBJ2-3; D not resolved. From germline, CDR1 is MGHRA and CDR2 YSYEKL. The CDR3 consists of 13 residues. Trimming took off 0 bases at V and 9 bases at J, with 10 bases between the two ends. As DNA, the CDR3 is TGCGCCAGCAGCCAAGATCAATGGGCCACGCAGTATTTT. The encoded protein is CASSQDQWATQYF.

This clone was detected only a few times. The junction and the germline gene differ at one end; a read error may be behind it. V is TRBV5-6 and J is TRBJ2-7; D is undetermined. The CDR3 consists of 12 residues. The germline V gene encodes CDR1 SGHDT and CDR2 YYEEEE. This CDR3 is CASTLWAGEQYF. The DNA of the CDR3 is TGTGCCAGCACCTTGTGGGCTGGAGAGCAGTACTTC.

The V and J genes are TRBV14 and TRBJ2-7; TRBD1 matches 7 bases. V lost 4 bases and J lost 2; bases outside the gene matches: 5. The CDR3 is 14 amino acids. CDR1 is SGHDN and CDR2 is FVKESK in the germline V gene. The CDR3 DNA follows: TGTGCCAGCAGCCCTCGGACAGGTCCCTACGAGCAGTACTTC. This sequence encodes CASSPRTGPYEQYF.

This chain links TRBV5-1 with TRBJ2-3, with D possibly matching TRBD2 (6 bases). CDR1 and CDR2 (germline): SGHRS, YFSETQ. The CDR3 consists of 14 residues. The ends were cut back, 4 bases at V and 5 bases at J, with 14 bases in the middle. The CDR3 region has the DNA TGCGCCAGCAGCCCCGGGACTCGGGGAGATACGCAGTATTTT. As protein: CASSPGTRGDTQYF.

DNA of the CDR3: TGTGCCAGCAGCCCCAACACGAACACCGGGGAGCTGTTTTTT. Translating gives CASSPNTNTGELFF. The chain joins TRBV7-9 to TRBJ2-2, with D unclear. V dropped 5 bases and J dropped 0 bases, with 7 bases sitting between them. Germline lookup yields CDR1 SEHNR and CDR2 FQNEAQ (reference sequence). There are 14 residues in the CDR3. Looking up the rest from reference TRBV7-9 and TRBJ2-2 gives the full variable domain: DTGVSQNPRHKITKRGQNVTFRCDPISEHNRLYWYRQTLGQGPEFLTYFQNEAQLEKSRLLSDRFSAERPKGSFSTLEIQRTEQGDSAMYLCASSPNTNTGELFFGEGSRLTVL.

The chain uses TRBV1 and TRBJ2-7; the D call TRBD1 from the table was never checked on the DNA. TRBV1 is reported as a pseudogene. The CDR3 covers 10 residues. In nucleotides, the CDR3 is TGCACCAAATACAGCTACGAGCAGTACTTC. Amino acid sequence: CTKYSYEQYF.

The rearrangement joins TRBV19 to TRBJ2-1, with 10 bases matching TRBD1. This CDR3 has 14 residues. The germline gives CDR1 LNHDA, CDR2 SQIVND (reference sequence). Trimming at V came to 6 bases and at J to 7 bases, leaving 6 bases not matched to a gene. The DNA of the CDR3 is TGTGCCAGTAGGCGGGACAGGGGTGGAAATGAGCAGTTCTTC. It yields the protein CASRRDRGGNEQFF.

There are a few counts of this clone. The CDR3 nucleotides are TGTGCCAGCAGTGCCAAGGGGGAGACCCAGTACTTC. Translated: CASSAKGETQYF. The chain couples TRBV6-6 to TRBJ2-5; the D gene is possibly TRBD1 (5 bases). This CDR3 has 12 residues. The germline V gene encodes CDR1 MNHNY and CDR2 SVGAGI (reference sequence). The germline V and J ends were trimmed by 5 bases and 5 bases, with 9 bases remaining between them.

For the CDR3, the DNA is TGTGCCACCCTGGGACAGGGACTAGGGAACACTGAAGCTTTCTTT. The encoded protein is CATLGQGLGNTEAFF. The chain recombines TRBV19 with TRBJ1-1; TRBD1 matches 9 bases. The CDR3 is 15 residues long. Trimming removed 10 bases from V and 1 base from J; junction bases left unmatched: 10. Looked up from germline, CDR1 is LNHDA and CDR2 is SQIVND (reference sequence). Using reference TRBV19 and TRBJ1-1 for the parts outside the CDR3, the full variable domain is DGGITQSPKYLFRKEGQNVTLSCEQNLNHDAMYWYRQDPGQGLRLIYYSQIVNDFQKGDIAEGYSVSREKKESFPLTVTSAQKNPTAFYLCATLGQGLGNTEAFFGQGTRLTVV.